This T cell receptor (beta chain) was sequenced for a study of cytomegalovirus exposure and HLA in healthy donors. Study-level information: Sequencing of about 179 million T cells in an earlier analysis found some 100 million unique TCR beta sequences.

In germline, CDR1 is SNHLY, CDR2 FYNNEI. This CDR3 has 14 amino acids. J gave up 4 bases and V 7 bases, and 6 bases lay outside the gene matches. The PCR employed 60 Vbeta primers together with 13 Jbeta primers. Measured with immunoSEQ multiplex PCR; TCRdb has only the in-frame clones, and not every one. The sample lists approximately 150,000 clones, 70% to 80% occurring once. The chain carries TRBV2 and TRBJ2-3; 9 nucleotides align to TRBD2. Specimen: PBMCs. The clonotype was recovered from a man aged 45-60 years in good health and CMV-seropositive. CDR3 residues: CASILGLAPDTQYF. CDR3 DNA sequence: TGTGCCAGCATCTTGGGACTAGCCCCAGATACGCAGTATTTT.